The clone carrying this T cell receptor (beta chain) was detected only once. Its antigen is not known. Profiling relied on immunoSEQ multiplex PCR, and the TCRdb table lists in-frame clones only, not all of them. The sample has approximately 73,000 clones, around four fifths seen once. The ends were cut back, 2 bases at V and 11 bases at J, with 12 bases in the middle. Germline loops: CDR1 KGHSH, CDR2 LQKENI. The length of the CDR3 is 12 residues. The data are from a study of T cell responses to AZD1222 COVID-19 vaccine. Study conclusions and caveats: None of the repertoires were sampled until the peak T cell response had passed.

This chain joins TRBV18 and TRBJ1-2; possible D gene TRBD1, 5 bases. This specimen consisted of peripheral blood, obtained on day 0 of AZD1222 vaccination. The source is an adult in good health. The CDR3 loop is CASSPGKGPYTF. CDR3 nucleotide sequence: TGTGCCAGCTCACCAGGAAAGGGGCCGTACACCTTC.